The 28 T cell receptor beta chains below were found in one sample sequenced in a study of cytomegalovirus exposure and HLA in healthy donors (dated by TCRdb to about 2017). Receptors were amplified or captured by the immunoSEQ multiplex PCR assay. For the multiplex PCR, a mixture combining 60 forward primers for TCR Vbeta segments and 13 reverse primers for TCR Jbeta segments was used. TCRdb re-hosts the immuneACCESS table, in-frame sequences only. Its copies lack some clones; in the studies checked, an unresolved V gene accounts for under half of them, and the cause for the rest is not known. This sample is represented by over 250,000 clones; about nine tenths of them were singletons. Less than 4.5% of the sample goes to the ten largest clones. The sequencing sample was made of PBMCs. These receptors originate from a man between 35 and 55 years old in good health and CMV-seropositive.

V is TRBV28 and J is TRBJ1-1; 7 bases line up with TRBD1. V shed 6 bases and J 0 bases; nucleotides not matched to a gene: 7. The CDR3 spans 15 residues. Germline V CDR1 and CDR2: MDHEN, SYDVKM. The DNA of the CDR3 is TGTGCCAGCAGCAACCGGGACAGCCTGAACACTGAAGCTTTCTTT. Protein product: CASSNRDSLNTEAFF.

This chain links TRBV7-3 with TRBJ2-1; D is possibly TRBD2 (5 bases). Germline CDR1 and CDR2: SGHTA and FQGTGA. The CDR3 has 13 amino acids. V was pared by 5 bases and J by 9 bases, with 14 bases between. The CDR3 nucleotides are TGTGCCAGCAGCCCCTCCCCGGGGTCTGAGCAGTTCTTC. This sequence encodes CASSPSPGSEQFF.

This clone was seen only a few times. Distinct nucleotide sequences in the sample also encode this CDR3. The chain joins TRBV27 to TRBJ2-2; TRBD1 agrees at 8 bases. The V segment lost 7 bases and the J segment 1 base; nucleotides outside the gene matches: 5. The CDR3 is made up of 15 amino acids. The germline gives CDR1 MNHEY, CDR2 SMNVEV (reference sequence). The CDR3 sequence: CASTPDRENTGELFF. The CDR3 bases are TGTGCCAGCACCCCGGACAGGGAGAACACCGGGGAGCTGTTTTTT.

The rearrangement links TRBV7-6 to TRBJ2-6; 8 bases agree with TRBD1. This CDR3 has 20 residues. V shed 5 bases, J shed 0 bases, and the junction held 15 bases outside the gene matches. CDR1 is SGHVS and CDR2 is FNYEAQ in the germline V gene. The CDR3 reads CASSLPSPGQVVSGANVLTF. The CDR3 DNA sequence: TGTGCCAGCAGCCTTCCGTCTCCGGGACAGGTAGTCTCTGGGGCCAACGTCCTGACTTTC.

The DNA of the CDR3 is TGTGCCAGCAGCTTCCCAGGACAGGGGCCTTCCGCCGGGGAGCTGTTTTTT. Translated: CASSFPGQGPSAGELFF. The chain has TRBV11-1 and TRBJ2-2, with 9 bases lining up with TRBD1. V shed 3 bases, J shed 6 bases, and the junction held 11 bases outside the gene matches. This CDR3 has 17 residues. Germline V lookup: CDR1 SGHAT, CDR2 FQDESV (reference sequence). Drawing the rest from reference TRBV11-1 and TRBJ2-2, the complete variable domain is EAEVAQSPRYKITEKSQAVAFWCDPISGHATLYWYRQILGQGPELLVQFQDESVVDDSQLPKDRFSAERLKGVDSTLKIQPAELGDSAMYLCASSFPGQGPSAGELFFGEGSRLTVL.

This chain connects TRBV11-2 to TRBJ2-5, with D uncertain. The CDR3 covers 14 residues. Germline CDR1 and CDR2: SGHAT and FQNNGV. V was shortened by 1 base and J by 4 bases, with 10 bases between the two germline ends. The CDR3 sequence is CASSLGPGSETQYF. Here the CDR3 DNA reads TGTGCCAGCAGCTTAGGGCCGGGTTCAGAGACCCAGTACTTC.

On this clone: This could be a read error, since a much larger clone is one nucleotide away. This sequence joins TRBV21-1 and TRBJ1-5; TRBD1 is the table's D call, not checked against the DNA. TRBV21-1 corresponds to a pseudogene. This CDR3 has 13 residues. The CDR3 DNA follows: TGTGCCAGCAGACAGGGGGCTAATCAGCCCCAGCATTTT. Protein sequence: CASRQGANQPQHF.

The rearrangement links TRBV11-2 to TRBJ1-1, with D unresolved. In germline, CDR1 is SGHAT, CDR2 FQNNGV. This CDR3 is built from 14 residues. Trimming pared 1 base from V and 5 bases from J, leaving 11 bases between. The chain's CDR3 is CASSLVIGRTEAFF. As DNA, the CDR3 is TGTGCCAGCAGCTTAGTGATCGGGAGGACTGAAGCTTTCTTT.

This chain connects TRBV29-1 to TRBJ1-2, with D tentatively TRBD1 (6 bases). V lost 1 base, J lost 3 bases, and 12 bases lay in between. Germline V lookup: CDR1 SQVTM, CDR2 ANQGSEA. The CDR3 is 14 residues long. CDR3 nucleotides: TGCAGCGTTGAAGGACAGGCGCTGTACTATGGCTACACCTTC. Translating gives CSVEGQALYYGYTF.

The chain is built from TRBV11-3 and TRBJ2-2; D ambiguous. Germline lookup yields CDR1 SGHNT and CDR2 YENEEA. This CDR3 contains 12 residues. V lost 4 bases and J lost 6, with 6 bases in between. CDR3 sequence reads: CASSSIAGELFF. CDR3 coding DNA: TGTGCCAGCAGCTCGATAGCCGGGGAGCTGTTTTTT.

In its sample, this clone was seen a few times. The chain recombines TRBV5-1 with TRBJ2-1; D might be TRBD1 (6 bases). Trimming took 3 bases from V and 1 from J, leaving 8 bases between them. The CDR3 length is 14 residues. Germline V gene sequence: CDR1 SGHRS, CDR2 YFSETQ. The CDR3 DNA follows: TGCGCCAGCAGCTACAGGGAATCCTACAATGAGCAGTTCTTC. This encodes CASSYRESYNEQFF.

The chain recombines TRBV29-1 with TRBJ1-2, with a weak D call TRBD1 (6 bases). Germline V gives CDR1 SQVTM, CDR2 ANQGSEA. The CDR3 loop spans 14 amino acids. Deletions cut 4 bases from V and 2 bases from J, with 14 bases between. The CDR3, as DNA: TGCAGCGTTGGACCCACTGGACAGAACTATGGCTACACCTTC. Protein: CSVGPTGQNYGYTF. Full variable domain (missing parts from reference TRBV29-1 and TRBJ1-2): SAVISQKPSRDICQRGTSLTIQCQVDSQVTMMFWYRQQPGQSLTLIATANQGSEATYESGFVIDKFPISRPNLTFSTLTVSNMSPEDSSIYLCSVGPTGQNYGYTFGSGTRLTVV.

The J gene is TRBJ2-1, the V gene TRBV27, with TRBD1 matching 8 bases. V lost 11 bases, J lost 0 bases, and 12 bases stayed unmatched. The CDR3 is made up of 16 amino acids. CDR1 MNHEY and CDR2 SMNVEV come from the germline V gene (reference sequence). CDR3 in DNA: TGTGCCGGAGACAAGGACAGGGCGTTCTCCTACAATGAGCAGTTCTTC. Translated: CAGDKDRAFSYNEQFF.

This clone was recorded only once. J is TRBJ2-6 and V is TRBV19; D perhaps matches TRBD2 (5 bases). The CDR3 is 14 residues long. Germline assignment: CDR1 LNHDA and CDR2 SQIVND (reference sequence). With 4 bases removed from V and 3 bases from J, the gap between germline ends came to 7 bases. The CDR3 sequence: CASSNRGGANVLTF. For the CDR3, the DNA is TGTGCCAGTAGTAACCGGGGTGGGGCCAACGTCCTGACTTTC.

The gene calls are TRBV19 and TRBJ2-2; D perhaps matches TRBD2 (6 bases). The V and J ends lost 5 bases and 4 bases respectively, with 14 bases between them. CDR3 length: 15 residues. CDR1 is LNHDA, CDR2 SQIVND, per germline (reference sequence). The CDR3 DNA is TGTGCCAGTAGTCTCTCACTAGCCCTCACCGGGGAGCTGTTTTTT. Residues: CASSLSLALTGELFF.

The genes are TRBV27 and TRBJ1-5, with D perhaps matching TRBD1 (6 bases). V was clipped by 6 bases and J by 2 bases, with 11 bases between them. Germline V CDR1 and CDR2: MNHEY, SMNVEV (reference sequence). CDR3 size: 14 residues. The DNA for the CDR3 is TGTGCCAGCAGAAGATCAGGGGGCAATCAGCCCCAGCATTTT. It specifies CASRRSGGNQPQHF.

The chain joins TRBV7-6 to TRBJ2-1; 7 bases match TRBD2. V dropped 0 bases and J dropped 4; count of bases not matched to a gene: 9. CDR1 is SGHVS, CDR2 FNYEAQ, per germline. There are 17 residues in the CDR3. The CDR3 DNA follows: TGTGCCAGCAGCTTAGCCCGAGCGGGACGTACTTACAATGAGCAGTTCTTC. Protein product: CASSLARAGRTYNEQFF. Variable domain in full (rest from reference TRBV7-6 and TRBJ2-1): GAGVSQSPRYKVTKRGQDVALRCDPISGHVSLYWYRQALGQGPEFLTYFNYEAQQDKSGLPNDRFSAERPEGSISTLTIQRTEQRDSAMYRCASSLARAGRTYNEQFFGPGTRLTVL.

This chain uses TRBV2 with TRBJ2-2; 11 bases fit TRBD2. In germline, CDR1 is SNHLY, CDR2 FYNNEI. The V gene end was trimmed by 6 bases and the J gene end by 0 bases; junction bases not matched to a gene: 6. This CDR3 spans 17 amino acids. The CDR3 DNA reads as TGTGCCAGCAGCCAAACTAGCGGGAGTGCGAACACCGGGGAGCTGTTTTTT. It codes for CASSQTSGSANTGELFF.

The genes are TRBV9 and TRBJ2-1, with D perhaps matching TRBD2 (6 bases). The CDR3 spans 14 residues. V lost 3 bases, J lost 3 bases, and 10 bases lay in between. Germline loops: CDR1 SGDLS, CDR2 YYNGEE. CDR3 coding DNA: TGTGCCAGCAGCGGGGGGACTCTCTACAATGAGCAGTTCTTC. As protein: CASSGGTLYNEQFF.

The CDR3 sequence is CASSFSLGGGVSYEQYF. DNA for the CDR3: TGTGCCAGCAGCTTCAGCCTGGGGGGTGGAGTATCCTACGAGCAGTACTTC. The rearrangement uses TRBV7-2 and TRBJ2-7, with TRBD2 as a possible D gene (6 bases). This CDR3 is built from 17 residues. Trimming removed 3 bases from V and 1 base from J, with 19 bases in between. Germline-derived CDR1 and CDR2 are SGHTA and FQGNSA. The variable domain in full, completed from reference TRBV7-2 and TRBJ2-7, reads GAGVSQSPSNKVTEKGKDVELRCDPISGHTALYWYRQSLGQGLEFLIYFQGNSAPDKSGLPSDRFSAERTGGSVSTLTIQRTQQEDSAVYLCASSFSLGGGVSYEQYFGPGTRLTVT.

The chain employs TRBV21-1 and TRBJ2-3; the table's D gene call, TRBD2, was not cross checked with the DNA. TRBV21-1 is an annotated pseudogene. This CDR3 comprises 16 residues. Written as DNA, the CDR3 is TGTGCCAGCAGCCTAGGGGCGGGGATCGGGACAGATACGCAGTATTTT. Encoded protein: CASSLGAGIGTDTQYF.

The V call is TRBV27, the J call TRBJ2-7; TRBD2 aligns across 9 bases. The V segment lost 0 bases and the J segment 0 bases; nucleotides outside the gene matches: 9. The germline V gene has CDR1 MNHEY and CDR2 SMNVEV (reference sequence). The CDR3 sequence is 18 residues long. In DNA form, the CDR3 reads TGTGCCAGCAGTTTATCGACTAGCGGTAATGACCTCTCCTACGAGCAGTACTTC. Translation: CASSLSTSGNDLSYEQYF.

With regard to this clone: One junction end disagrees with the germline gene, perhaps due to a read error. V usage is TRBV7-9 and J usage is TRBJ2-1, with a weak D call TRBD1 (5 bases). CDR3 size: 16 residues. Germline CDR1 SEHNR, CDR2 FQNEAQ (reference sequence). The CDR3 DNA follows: TGTTCCAGCAGGTTGGAAGGGCAGGGTTGGTACAATGAGCAGTTCTTC. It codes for CSSRLEGQGWYNEQFF.

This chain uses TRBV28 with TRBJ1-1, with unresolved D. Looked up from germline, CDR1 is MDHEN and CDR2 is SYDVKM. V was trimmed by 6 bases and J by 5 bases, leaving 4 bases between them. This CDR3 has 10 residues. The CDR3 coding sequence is TGTGCCAGCAGCTATACTGAAGCTTTCTTT. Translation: CASSYTEAFF. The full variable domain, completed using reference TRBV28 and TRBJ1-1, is DVKVTQSSRYLVKRTGEKVFLECVQDMDHENMFWYRQDPGLGLRLIYFSYDVKMKEKGDIPEGYSVSREKKERFSLILESASTNQTSMYLCASSYTEAFFGQGTRLTVV.

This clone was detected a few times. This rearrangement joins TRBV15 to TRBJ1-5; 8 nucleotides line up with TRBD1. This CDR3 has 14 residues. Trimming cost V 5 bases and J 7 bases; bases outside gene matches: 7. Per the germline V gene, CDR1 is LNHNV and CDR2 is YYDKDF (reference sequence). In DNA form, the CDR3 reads TGTGCCACCAGCGGGACAGGCTCTCGCCAGCCCCAGCATTTT. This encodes CATSGTGSRQPQHF.

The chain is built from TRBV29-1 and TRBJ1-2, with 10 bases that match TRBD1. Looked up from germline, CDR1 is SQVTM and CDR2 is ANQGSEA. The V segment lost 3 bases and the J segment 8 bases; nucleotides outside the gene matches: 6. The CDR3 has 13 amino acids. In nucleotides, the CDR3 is TGCAGCGTTGATAGAGGACAGGGGGTAGGCTACACCTTC. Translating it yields CSVDRGQGVGYTF.

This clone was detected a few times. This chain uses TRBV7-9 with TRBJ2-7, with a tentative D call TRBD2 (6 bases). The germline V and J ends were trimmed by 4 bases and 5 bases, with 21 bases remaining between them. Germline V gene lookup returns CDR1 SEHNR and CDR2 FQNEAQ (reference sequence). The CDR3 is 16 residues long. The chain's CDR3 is CASSSLRSSVVDEQYF. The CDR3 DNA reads TGTGCCAGCAGCTCCCTCCGATCTAGCGTGGTTGACGAGCAGTACTTC.

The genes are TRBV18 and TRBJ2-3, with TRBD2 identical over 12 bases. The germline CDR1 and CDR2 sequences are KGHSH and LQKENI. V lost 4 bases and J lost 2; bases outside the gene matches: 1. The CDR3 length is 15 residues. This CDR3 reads CASSRLAGDTDTQYF. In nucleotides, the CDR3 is TGTGCCAGCTCACGACTAGCGGGAGACACAGATACGCAGTATTTT.